The 17 T cell receptor beta chains below were found in one sample sequenced in a study of beta chain features in type 1 diabetes (dated by TCRdb to 2016 to 2019). Libraries were made using the immunoSEQ multiplex PCR assay. The High Capacity cDNA Reverse Transcription Kit was used to reverse transcribe all of the isolated RNA, meaning that expressed TCRB transcripts were what got sequenced. TCRdb mirrors the immuneACCESS table, restricted to in-frame sequences. Some clones are absent from its copies; in checked studies, under half trace to an unresolved V gene, and the reason for the others is unknown. The table for this sample lists 350,000 to 450,000 clones; more than 12% of them were counted only once. The ten largest clones take up roughly 0.019% of the sample. Sequencing was performed on naive CD4+ T cells from blood. This specimen's cell subset or site label, interpreted: true naive CD4+ T cells. The receptors derive from a woman aged 18-29 years in good health.

The chain couples TRBV18 to TRBJ2-1; D possibly corresponds to TRBD2 (6 bases). V dropped 5 bases and J dropped 6 bases, with 17 bases sitting between them. CDR1 KGHSH and CDR2 LQKENI come from the germline V gene. The CDR3 covers 15 residues. CDR3: CASSDRDSYFNEQFF. The CDR3 nucleotides read TGTGCCAGCTCAGACCGGGACTCCTACTTCAATGAGCAGTTCTTC.

In this sample, this clone turned up a few times. The CDR3 loop reads CASSPRLAGNTDTQYF. The DNA for the CDR3 is TGTGCCAGCTCCCCGAGACTAGCGGGAAACACAGATACGCAGTATTTT. This chain connects TRBV18 to TRBJ2-3, with TRBD2 matching over 11 bases. Germline V gives CDR1 KGHSH, CDR2 LQKENI. The CDR3 spans 16 residues. With 6 bases clipped from V and 2 bases from J, the junction kept 7 bases outside the gene matches.

As DNA, the CDR3 is TGTGCCAGCAGTCCTATGCTAGCCCGAGGGACCGGGGAGCTGTTTTTT. It specifies CASSPMLARGTGELFF. The chain is built from TRBV5-4 and TRBJ2-2; D might be TRBD2 (5 bases). Germline lookup yields CDR1 SGHNT and CDR2 YYREEE (reference sequence). Trimming stripped 5 bases from V and 5 bases from J, with 19 bases between. CDR3 length equals 16 residues.

J is TRBJ2-3 and V is TRBV2; the D gene is possibly TRBD2 (6 bases). The ends were cut back, 4 bases at V and 0 bases at J, with 14 bases in the middle. CDR1 SNHLY and CDR2 FYNNEI come from the germline V gene. The length of the CDR3 is 16 residues. DNA for the CDR3: TGTGCCAGCAGTGCGGGACTCCCGGGGAGCACAGATACGCAGTATTTT. Its translation is CASSAGLPGSTDTQYF.

As concerns this clone: In the same sample, other DNA sequences code for this CDR3. The CDR3 DNA is TGCAGTGCTAGATCCCAATCCGAAGCTTTCTTT. Protein: CSARSQSEAFF. The chain recombines TRBV20-1 with TRBJ1-1; D unresolved. Per the germline V gene, CDR1 is DFQATT and CDR2 is SNEGSKA (reference sequence). V gave up 2 bases and J gave up 8 bases, with 9 bases separating them. CDR3 length: 11 amino acids.

This chain joins TRBV7-8 and TRBJ2-5; D possibly corresponds to TRBD2 (5 bases). This CDR3 spans 15 amino acids. CDR1 is SGHVS and CDR2 is FQNEAQ in the germline V gene. The V end lost 5 bases, the J end lost 3 bases, and 16 bases lay between the germline ends. The CDR3 nucleotides read TGTGCCAGCAGCCCGAACGCGGGCGATAAAGAGACCCAGTACTTC. Translation gives CASSPNAGDKETQYF.

The chain carries TRBV6-6 and TRBJ2-7; D possibly corresponds to TRBD2 (6 bases). This CDR3 is built from 15 residues. V lost 5 bases and J 2 bases, leaving 16 bases between the germline ends. Germline-derived CDR1 and CDR2 are MNHNY and SVGAGI (reference sequence). Here the CDR3 reads CASSLDGGRPYEQYF. The CDR3, as DNA: TGTGCCAGCAGTCTGGACGGGGGAAGGCCCTACGAGCAGTACTTC.

This clone was seen more than once but under ten times. The V gene is TRBV7-9, the J gene TRBJ2-3; TRBD2 aligns across 7 bases. The V segment lost 2 bases and the J segment 1 base; nucleotides outside the gene matches: 3. Germline assignment: CDR1 SEHNR and CDR2 FQNEAQ (reference sequence). The CDR3 is 15 residues long. The CDR3 is CASSLMGLRTDTQYF. The CDR3 nucleotides are TGTGCCAGCAGCTTAATGGGACTACGCACAGATACGCAGTATTTT.

The chain combines TRBV30 with TRBJ2-3, with D tentatively TRBD2 (6 bases). The germline CDR1 and CDR2 sequences are GTSNPN and SVGIG (reference sequence). V lost 2 bases, J lost 6 bases, and 6 bases lay in between. The CDR3 contains 11 residues. CDR3 protein: CAWSLADTQYF. In nucleotides, the CDR3 is TGTGCCTGGAGTCTAGCGGATACGCAGTATTTT.

In its sample, this clone was seen a few times. The chain is built from TRBV28 and TRBJ2-3; TRBD2 aligns across 10 bases. Losses at the gene ends were 10 bases for V and 2 bases for J; bases not matched to a gene: 6. This CDR3 is 14 amino acids long. In germline, CDR1 is MDHEN, CDR2 SYDVKM. CDR3 coding DNA: TGTGCCACTCAGCGGGAGGGGCCCACAGATACGCAGTATTTT. This gives the protein CATQREGPTDTQYF.

This clone was detected only a few times. The rearrangement uses TRBV7-9 and TRBJ2-1; 14 bases are shared with TRBD2. V was clipped by 6 bases and J by 8 bases; unmatched bases: 6. Germline V gene data show CDR1 as SEHNR and CDR2 as FQNEAQ (reference sequence). The CDR3 covers 15 residues. The CDR3 DNA reads TGTGCCAGCAGGTGGACTAGCGGGAGGTTGGATGAGCAGTTCTTC. It codes for CASRWTSGRLDEQFF.

The V and J genes are TRBV11-1 and TRBJ2-4; a possible D gene is TRBD1 (6 bases). Germline values: CDR1 SGHAT, CDR2 FQDESV (reference sequence). The CDR3 contains 16 residues. With 1 base removed from V and 7 bases from J, the gap between germline ends came to 17 bases. The chain's CDR3 is CASSLETGDSRNIQYF. The CDR3, as DNA: TGTGCCAGCAGCTTAGAGACAGGAGACTCAAGGAACATTCAGTACTTC.

This chain uses TRBV15 with TRBJ2-3; D is undetermined. The CDR3 has 14 residues. Germline CDR1 and CDR2: LNHNV and YYDKDF (reference sequence). Trimming removed 4 bases from V and 1 base from J, with 9 bases in between. CDR3 nucleotides: TGTGCCACCAGCACGTTCCGTGGCACAGATACGCAGTATTTT. It encodes CATSTFRGTDTQYF.

In its sample, this clone was seen a few times. The chain recombines TRBV5-1 with TRBJ2-3; 9 bases are shared with TRBD2. Germline values: CDR1 SGHRS, CDR2 YFSETQ. Unmatched junction bases numbered 6, after V lost 0 bases and J lost 4 bases. The CDR3 loop spans 16 amino acids. The CDR3: CASSLVLAGAADTQYF. DNA of the CDR3: TGCGCCAGCAGCTTGGTGTTAGCGGGAGCCGCAGATACGCAGTATTTT.

The sample holds a few counts of this clone. The rearrangement links TRBV30 to TRBJ2-2; TRBD2 is a possible D gene (6 bases). The CDR3 runs to 15 residues. Germline CDR1 GTSNPN, CDR2 SVGIG (reference sequence). Trimming took 4 bases from V and 2 from J, leaving 14 bases between them. CDR3 DNA: TGTGCCTGGACCCAGGGACTTACTAACACCGGGGAGCTGTTTTTT. It encodes CAWTQGLTNTGELFF. Full variable domain (rest looked up from reference TRBV30 and TRBJ2-2): SQTIHQWPATLVQPVGSPLSLECTVEGTSNPNLYWYRQAAGRGLQLLFYSVGIGQISSEVPQNLSASRPQDRQFILSSKKLLLSDSGFYLCAWTQGLTNTGELFFGEGSRLTVL.

This clone was seen a few times. This chain connects TRBV30 to TRBJ1-5; D unresolved. Trimming took off 2 bases at V and 4 bases at J, with 9 bases between the two ends. CDR3 length: 13 residues. Germline V gives CDR1 GTSNPN, CDR2 SVGIG (reference sequence). Here the CDR3 DNA reads TGTGCCTGGAGTCTACTAATTAATCAGCCCCAGCATTTT. Translation: CAWSLLINQPQHF.

This clone has only a few counts. The rearrangement uses TRBV7-2 and TRBJ2-7; TRBD2 matches at 15 bases. V lost 3 bases to trimming and J lost 6 bases; unmatched junction nucleotides: 3. The germline V gene encodes CDR1 SGHTA and CDR2 FQGNSA. There are 15 residues in the CDR3. In DNA form, the CDR3 reads TGTGCCAGCAGCTTTGGGGGACTAGCGGGAGGCGAGCAGTACTTC. Amino acids: CASSFGGLAGGEQYF.